This is a list of T cell receptor beta chains from one sample in a study of T-cell memory formation after mild COVID-19. MiXCR, run by TCRdb on the 5' RACE reads, gives a single entry per CDR3 protein. The table has under 350,000 distinct CDR3 sequences, 15% to 20% seen once; the top ten hold 22%. Specimen: PBMCs or a T cell subset sorted from them (not recorded which). The source of these receptors is a man between 18 and 35 years old who had mild COVID-19 (a few samples of this study predate the infection). Cell type and time point are not known. The CDR3 runs from the conserved cysteine through the conserved F or W. Each record gives: D gene, CDR3 length, clone size, J gene, V gene, CDR3 protein, CDR3 DNA. D genes are given only for firm matches. The listing skips clone size in some rows; elsewhere it reads once, few, many or a size class.

D: TRBD1; length: 17; size: -; J: TRBJ1-5; V: TRBV6-6; CDR3: CASLSQGGMNSNQPQHF; DNA: TGTGCCAGCCTTAGTCAGGGGGGAATGAATAGCAATCAGCCCCAGCATTTT
D: -; length: 17; size: -; J: TRBJ2-2; V: TRBV7-9; CDR3: CASSSPVGGDYTGELFF; DNA: TGTGCCAGCAGCTCGCCGGTGGGGGGTGACTACACCGGGGAGCTGTTTTTT
D: -; length: 14; size: few; J: TRBJ2-7; V: TRBV20-1; CDR3: CSAVGPRVQSEQYF; DNA: TGCAGTGCTGTGGGCCCTAGGGTCCAGTCCGAGCAGTACTTC
D: -; length: 17; size: few; J: TRBJ2-2; V: TRBV7-9; CDR3: CASSSSRRDVNTGELFF; DNA: TGTGCCAGCAGCTCTTCGCGGCGGGACGTCAACACCGGGGAGCTGTTTTTT
D: TRBD1; length: 13; size: many; J: TRBJ2-4; V: TRBV5-1; CDR3: CASSLTGENIQYF; DNA: TGCGCCAGCAGTCTGACAGGGGAAAACATTCAGTACTTC
D: -; length: 15; size: many; J: TRBJ1-1; V: TRBV4-3; CDR3: CASSQERQANTEAFF; DNA: TGCGCCAGCAGCCAAGAGAGGCAAGCGAACACTGAAGCTTTCTTT
D: TRBD1; length: 14; size: -; J: TRBJ2-1; V: TRBV7-9; CDR3: CASSYQRDSIEQFF; DNA: TGTGCCAGCAGCTACCAACGGGACAGTATTGAGCAGTTCTTC
D: -; length: 16; size: -; J: TRBJ2-2; V: TRBV7-3; CDR3: CASSSQGSMNTGELFF; DNA: TGTGCCAGCAGCTCTCAGGGGTCCATGAACACCGGGGAGCTGTTTTTT
D: -; length: 13; size: few; J: TRBJ2-7; V: TRBV7-9; CDR3: CASSSTLGDEQYF; DNA: TGTGCCAGCAGCTCAACACTGGGGGACGAGCAGTACTTC
D: TRBD2; length: 15; size: many; J: TRBJ2-1; V: TRBV11-3; CDR3: CASSLDPVTSGEQFF; DNA: TGTGCCAGCAGCTTAGACCCGGTGACTAGCGGGGAGCAGTTCTTC
D: TRBD1; length: 15; size: few; J: TRBJ2-5; V: TRBV5-1; CDR3: CAGSIGTGGAETQYF; DNA: TGCGCGGGCAGCATCGGGACAGGGGGCGCGGAGACCCAGTACTTC
D: -; length: 14; size: -; J: TRBJ2-5; V: TRBV7-3; CDR3: CASSPDGEVRTQYF; DNA: TGTGCCAGCAGCCCCGACGGAGAGGTCAGGACCCAGTACTTC
D: -; length: 12; size: few; J: TRBJ2-4; V: TRBV10-3; CDR3: CAISDVKNIQYF; DNA: TGTGCCATCAGTGATGTAAAAAACATTCAGTACTTC
D: -; length: 14; size: few; J: TRBJ1-2; V: TRBV20-1; CDR3: CSAPTRGGDYGYTF; DNA: TGCAGTGCCCCCACCCGGGGGGGAGACTATGGCTACACCTTC
D: -; length: 19; size: many; J: TRBJ2-6; V: TRBV6-5; CDR3: CASSYFSGRASSGANVLTF; DNA: TGTGCCAGCAGTTACTTTTCCGGCAGGGCTTCCTCTGGGGCCAACGTCCTGACTTTC
D: -; length: 14; size: few; J: TRBJ1-2; V: TRBV6-5; CDR3: CASSSRGAHSGYTF; DNA: TGTGCCAGCAGTTCCAGGGGTGCCCACTCTGGCTACACCTTC
D: -; length: 16; size: few; J: TRBJ1-6; V: TRBV4-2; CDR3: CASSQPAGRYNSPLHF; DNA: TGTGCCAGCAGCCAGCCGGCAGGGCGGTATAATTCACCCCTCCACTTT
D: TRBD2; length: 16; size: few; J: TRBJ2-2; V: TRBV5-1; CDR3: CASSKRASGGSGELFF; DNA: TGCGCCAGCAGCAAGCGGGCTAGCGGGGGTTCCGGGGAGCTGTTTTTT
D: -; length: 11; size: -; J: TRBJ2-3; V: TRBV11-2; CDR3: CASRRTDTQYF; DNA: TGTGCCAGCAGGCGCACAGATACGCAGTATTTT
D: -; length: 14; size: -; J: TRBJ2-1; V: TRBV4-3; CDR3: CASSQDGSYNEQFF; DNA: TGCGCCAGCAGCCAGGATGGCTCCTACAATGAGCAGTTCTTC
D: -; length: 12; size: -; J: TRBJ2-2; V: TRBV7-7; CDR3: CASSVQGLELFF; DNA: TGTGCCAGCAGCGTACAGGGTTTGGAGCTGTTTTTT
D: TRBD1; length: 15; size: few; J: TRBJ2-2; V: TRBV5-1; CDR3: CASSSRTGSAGELFF; DNA: TGCGCCAGCAGCTCCCGGACAGGGTCTGCCGGGGAGCTGTTTTTT
D: -; length: 14; size: once; J: TRBJ2-5; V: TRBV18; CDR3: CASTLGGSRETQYF; DNA: TGTGCCAGCACGCTCGGCGGTTCACGAGAGACCCAGTACTTC
D: -; length: 13; size: few; J: TRBJ2-4; V: TRBV28; CDR3: CASSSGPAGIQYF; DNA: TGTGCCAGCAGTTCAGGGCCGGCCGGCATTCAGTACTTC
D: -; length: 13; size: -; J: TRBJ1-2; V: TRBV4-1; CDR3: CASSHIRVNGYTF; DNA: TGCGCCAGCAGCCATATCAGGGTAAATGGCTACACCTTC
D: -; length: 12; size: -; J: TRBJ1-1; V: TRBV20-1; CDR3: CSARRVMTEAFF; DNA: TGCAGTGCTAGAAGGGTTATGACTGAAGCTTTCTTT
D: TRBD1; length: 13; size: -; J: TRBJ1-5; V: TRBV24-1; CDR3: CATSGGGNQPQHF; DNA: TGTGCCACCTCAGGGGGTGGCAATCAGCCCCAGCATTTT
D: TRBD1; length: 16; size: -; J: TRBJ1-5; V: TRBV5-6; CDR3: CASSLGPGQGDQPQHF; DNA: TGTGCCAGCAGCTTAGGGCCGGGACAGGGGGATCAGCCCCAGCATTTT
D: -; length: 16; size: -; J: TRBJ1-6; V: TRBV5-5; CDR3: CASSFGDSTYNSPLHF; DNA: TGTGCCAGCAGCTTTGGGGATTCAACCTATAATTCACCCCTCCACTTT
D: TRBD1; length: 13; size: many; J: TRBJ2-5; V: TRBV7-7; CDR3: CASSNDREETQYF; DNA: TGTGCTAGCAGCAACGACAGGGAAGAGACCCAGTACTTC
D: -; length: 14; size: -; J: TRBJ1-1; V: TRBV6-5; CDR3: CASSWKAVNTEAFF; DNA: TGTGCCAGCAGTTGGAAGGCAGTGAACACTGAAGCTTTCTTT
D: -; length: 16; size: few; J: TRBJ1-5; V: TRBV18; CDR3: CASSPLRGGGNQPQHF; DNA: TGTGCCAGCTCACCACTTAGGGGTGGCGGCAATCAGCCCCAGCATTTT
D: -; length: 16; size: many; J: TRBJ2-2; V: TRBV6-2/TRBV6-3; CDR3: CASSYSADENTGELFF; DNA: TGTGCCAGCAGTTACTCTGCGGACGAGAACACCGGGGAGCTGTTTTTT
D: -; length: 14; size: few; J: TRBJ1-1; V: TRBV12-3/TRBV12-4; CDR3: CASRPRRGFPEAFF; DNA: TGTGCCAGCAGGCCCCGGAGGGGCTTCCCTGAAGCTTTCTTT
D: TRBD1; length: 15; size: few; J: TRBJ2-3; V: TRBV5-4; CDR3: CASSFRGLPTDTQYF; DNA: TGTGCCAGCAGCTTCAGGGGGCTCCCCACAGATACGCAGTATTTT
D: -; length: 15; size: -; J: TRBJ1-6; V: TRBV7-2; CDR3: CASIKGRVGNSPLHF; DNA: TGTGCCAGCATCAAAGGCAGGGTTGGTAATTCACCCCTCCACTTT
D: TRBD1; length: 15; size: few; J: TRBJ2-7; V: TRBV20-1; CDR3: CSAREGTGSSYEQYF; DNA: TGCAGTGCTAGAGAAGGGACAGGGAGCTCCTACGAGCAGTACTTC
D: -; length: 13; size: few; J: TRBJ2-3; V: TRBV7-9; CDR3: CASSLVWGETQYF; DNA: TGTGCCAGCAGCTTAGTGTGGGGAGAGACGCAGTATTTT
D: TRBD2; length: 15; size: few; J: TRBJ2-2; V: TRBV7-2; CDR3: CASSLRTSDTGELFF; DNA: TGTGCCAGCAGCCTCCGGACTAGCGACACCGGGGAGCTGTTTTTT
D: TRBD1; length: 15; size: -; J: TRBJ1-6; V: TRBV19; CDR3: CASSPRDRVDSPLHF; DNA: TGTGCCAGTAGTCCACGGGACAGGGTTGATTCACCCCTCCACTTT
D: -; length: 13; size: -; J: TRBJ1-4; V: TRBV11-2; CDR3: CASSLVLSRGLFF; DNA: TGTGCCAGCAGCTTAGTGTTGTCAAGGGGACTGTTTTTT
D: TRBD1; length: 13; size: few; J: TRBJ2-7; V: TRBV27; CDR3: CAAGRTGPYEQYF; DNA: TGTGCCGCAGGCCGGACAGGACCCTACGAGCAGTACTTC
D: TRBD1; length: 18; size: few; J: TRBJ1-2; V: TRBV3-1; CDR3: CASSPRQGNASPRAGYTF; DNA: TGTGCCAGCAGCCCCAGACAGGGGAACGCTTCTCCGAGGGCTGGCTACACCTTC
D: -; length: 15; size: few; J: TRBJ1-2; V: TRBV5-1; CDR3: CASSWGGDAVNGYTF; DNA: TGCGCCAGCAGCTGGGGGGGGGACGCCGTGAATGGCTACACCTTC
D: -; length: 17; size: -; J: TRBJ2-3; V: TRBV5-1; CDR3: CASSLAGGSGSTDTQYF; DNA: TGCGCCAGCAGCTTGGCAGGCGGGTCAGGGAGCACAGATACGCAGTATTTT
D: -; length: 14; size: few; J: TRBJ1-1; V: TRBV7-2; CDR3: CASSSSRANTEAFF; DNA: TGTGCCAGCAGCTCCTCCAGGGCGAACACTGAAGCTTTCTTT
D: -; length: 11; size: -; J: TRBJ2-3; V: TRBV10-3; CDR3: CAISDEDTQYF; DNA: TGTGCCATCAGTGACGAGGATACGCAGTATTTT
D: TRBD1; length: 15; size: few; J: TRBJ1-2; V: TRBV4-2; CDR3: CASSQERQGGYGYTF; DNA: TGTGCCAGCAGCCAAGAGAGACAGGGGGGGTATGGCTACACCTTC
D: -; length: 15; size: -; J: TRBJ2-7; V: TRBV5-1; CDR3: CASSLGGWASYEQYF; DNA: TGCGCCAGCAGCTTGGGGGGTTGGGCTTCCTACGAGCAGTACTTC
D: -; length: 13; size: -; J: TRBJ1-6; V: TRBV6-6; CDR3: CASRYDRNSPLHF; DNA: TGTGCCAGCAGATACGACAGGAATTCACCCCTCCACTTT
D: -; length: 13; size: -; J: TRBJ1-2; V: TRBV10-3; CDR3: CAIREAGNYGYTF; DNA: TGTGCCATCAGAGAGGCAGGGAACTATGGCTACACCTTC
D: -; length: 14; size: -; J: TRBJ2-3; V: TRBV29-1; CDR3: CSVALSSRGDTQYF; DNA: TGCAGCGTTGCCCTAAGTTCGAGGGGAGATACGCAGTATTTT
D: -; length: 14; size: many; J: TRBJ2-1; V: TRBV9; CDR3: CASSVGGRHNEQFF; DNA: TGTGCCAGCAGCGTAGGGGGCAGACACAATGAGCAGTTCTTC